Listed below are T cell receptor beta chains from one sample, sequenced in a study of beta chain features in type 1 diabetes. The repertoire was sequenced with immunoSEQ multiplex PCR; TCRdb's copy has only in-frame clones and lacks some. The profile covers 150,000 to 170,000 clones, with around 10% appearing a single time and more than 0.45% taken by the ten largest. The sample consisted of central memory CD4+ T cells from blood. These TCRs come from a man aged 25-45 years with type 1 diabetes. Both conserved end residues are part of each CDR3. A D gene is named only where the DNA matches it firmly.

>TRBV4-2|-|TRBJ2-5
CASSKGGGETQYF
>TRBV6-1|-|TRBJ2-1
CASSRQDLGQFF
>TRBV2|-|TRBJ2-5
CASSRGSGLETQYF
>TRBV4-2|TRBD1|TRBJ2-7
CASSQDQGTGTGTHEQYF
>TRBV10-3|TRBD1|TRBJ2-2
CAIRGTGNTGELFF
>TRBV28|-|TRBJ2-4
CASSSKFRYF
>TRBV7-3|TRBD1|TRBJ2-2
CASSLNPGQGAIGELFF
>TRBV28|-|TRBJ1-2
CASRLTGFVNYTF
>TRBV6-6|-|TRBJ2-3
CASTPGGRTDTQYF
>TRBV7-2|-|TRBJ2-3
CASSRILTGARLTDTQYF
>TRBV4-1|TRBD2|TRBJ2-1
CASSLIQTSAYNEQFF
>TRBV7-3|-|TRBJ2-1
CASSLDSNEQFF
>TRBV6-1|-|TRBJ1-1
CASSELGARYTEAFF
>TRBV6-4|TRBD1|TRBJ2-3
CASKEGASTDTQYF
>TRBV30|-|TRBJ1-5
CAWSGDTSTPQHF
>TRBV28|TRBD1|TRBJ2-1
CASSSPTGKGRNEQFF
>TRBV28|TRBD1|TRBJ2-1
CASSTTGGASDEQFF
>TRBV29-1|-|TRBJ2-2
CSVARPGSSVPGELFF
>TRBV2|-|TRBJ1-1
CARGGLIENTEAFF
>TRBV28|-|TRBJ2-2
CASSTSSTSLNTGELFF
>TRBV18|-|TRBJ1-5
CASSPPNGRGPHQPQHF
>TRBV6-5|-|TRBJ1-1
CASSYLTEAFF
>TRBV27|-|TRBJ2-3
CASRYLSTDTQYF
>TRBV7-3|-|TRBJ2-5
CASSFIGETQYF
>TRBV2|TRBD1|TRBJ2-1
CASSEAGTGIYNEQFF
>TRBV15|TRBD1|TRBJ2-2
CATSSRQGYTGELFF
>TRBV28|-|TRBJ2-7
CASGTTLPYEQYF
>TRBV7-8|TRBD2|TRBJ2-1
CASSPRTSGRTNEQFF
>TRBV7-2|TRBD1|TRBJ2-1
CASTSGTGLYNEQFF
>TRBV19|-|TRBJ2-2
CASNLNTGELFF
>TRBV4-2|TRBD2|TRBJ2-7
CASSQDNGRGTYEQYF
>TRBV9|TRBD2|TRBJ2-2
CASSVGASGSTGELFF
>TRBV27|-|TRBJ2-1
CASSLPDKPYNEQFF
>TRBV6-5|-|TRBJ1-5
CASQKTGNQPQHF
>TRBV28|TRBD2|TRBJ2-2
CASSVAGGENTGELFF
>TRBV7-9|-|-
CASSSPISDEQYF